The next 27 T cell receptor beta chains were all read from a single sample in a study of CD8+CD57+ T cells in acquired aplastic anemia. Genomic DNA served as template for TCR beta VDJ and CDR3 profiling. TCRdb analysed the reads with MiXCR anew, one entry per CDR3 protein. The table lists under 200,000 distinct CDR3 sequences, around 45% of them singletons. Sequenced patients had shown CD8+CD57+ cell expansion by flow cytometry. Source material: sorted CD4+, CD8+, or CD8+CD57+ T cells (not recorded which) from PBMCs. The receptor source for this set is a human donor with aplastic anemia.

The chain has TRBV5-1 and TRBJ1-2; D possibly corresponds to TRBD1 (6 bases). CDR1 is SGHRS and CDR2 is YFSETQ in the germline V gene. The V end lost 2 bases, the J end lost 5 bases, and 16 bases lay between the germline ends. This CDR3 comprises 15 residues. CDR3 DNA sequence: TGCGCCAGCAGCTTAGGTAGGGGGTTCGATTATGGCTACACCTTC. Amino acids: CASSLGRGFDYGYTF.

The genes are TRBV20-1 and TRBJ2-7, with D possibly matching TRBD2 (6 bases). The V gene lost 6 bases and the J gene lost 2 bases, with 17 bases spanning the gap. The germline V gene has CDR1 DFQATT and CDR2 SNEGSKA (reference sequence). The CDR3 is 14 residues long. The CDR3 is CSAAGNSGAYEQYF. CDR3 nucleotides: TGCAGTGCAGCGGGTAATAGCGGTGCCTACGAGCAGTACTTC.

J is TRBJ2-5 and V is TRBV20-1; TRBD1 matches 8 bases. The J call is in doubt because the DNA end fits TRBJ2-7 better. Germline CDR1 DFQATT, CDR2 SNEGSKA (reference sequence). The CDR3 consists of 13 residues. CDR3 DNA sequence: TGCAGTGCGGATAGACAGGGGTTCAACGAGCAGTACTTC. Protein: CSADRQGFNEQYF.

This clonotype was counted at least ten times. The V call is TRBV10-3, the J call TRBJ1-1; 7 bases match TRBD1. The CDR3 totals 14 residues. In germline, CDR1 is ENHRY, CDR2 SYGVKD. Trimming took 4 bases from V and 1 from J; bases not matched to a gene: 3. The CDR3, as DNA: TGTGCCATCAGTGCAGGGGGGAAGAACACTGAAGCTTTCTTT. It yields the protein CAISAGGKNTEAFF.

Only a few counts were recorded for this clonotype. This chain uses TRBV19 with TRBJ1-2; a weak D match, TRBD1 (5 bases). Deletions cut 4 bases from V and 7 bases from J, with 16 bases between. Germline V gene data show CDR1 as LNHDA and CDR2 as SQIVND (reference sequence). The CDR3 has 14 residues. The CDR3 sequence: CASSTLGGSGGYTF. The CDR3 DNA reads as TGTGCCAGTAGTACCCTGGGGGGGAGTGGTGGCTACACCTTC.

This clonotype was counted at least ten times. CDR3 nucleotides: TGCGCCAGCAGTCTGACCGCCTCTGGAAACACCATATATTTT. This encodes CASSLTASGNTIYF. The rearrangement links TRBV5-1 to TRBJ1-3; D not resolved. V lost 5 bases, J lost 0 bases, and 9 bases lay in between. From germline, CDR1 is SGHRS and CDR2 YFSETQ. The CDR3 sequence is 14 residues long.

Many counts were recorded for this clonotype. The V gene is TRBV20-1, the J gene TRBJ1-2; D is perhaps TRBD1 (6 bases). Germline V gene data show CDR1 as DFQATT and CDR2 as SNEGSKA (reference sequence). This CDR3 is built from 13 residues. Trimming took off 5 bases at V and 6 bases at J, with 16 bases between the two ends. CDR3 DNA sequence: TGCAGTGCTCCAACTACAGGGTTCAATGGCTACACCTTC. It is translated as CSAPTTGFNGYTF.

The rearrangement uses TRBV7-9 and TRBJ2-7; TRBD2 might be the D (5 bases). The CDR3 consists of 14 residues. In germline, CDR1 is SEHNR, CDR2 FQNEAQ (reference sequence). The V end lost 1 base, the J end lost 5 bases, and 12 bases lay between the germline ends. CDR3 nucleotides: TGTGCCAGCAGCTTAGGATCGGGGATGGACGAGCAGTACTTC. Translation: CASSLGSGMDEQYF. Combining the CDR3 with reference TRBV7-9 and TRBJ2-7 gives the whole variable domain DTGVSQNPRHKITKRGQNVTFRCDPISEHNRLYWYRQTLGQGPEFLTYFQNEAQLEKSRLLSDRFSAERPKGSFSTLEIQRTEQGDSAMYLCASSLGSGMDEQYFGPGTRLTVT.

The chain is built from TRBV19 and TRBJ2-1; weak D call: TRBD1 (6 bases). The ends were cut back, 7 bases at V and 5 bases at J, with 18 bases in the middle. CDR1 is LNHDA and CDR2 is SQIVND in the germline V gene (reference sequence). The CDR3 consists of 15 residues. The CDR3 coding sequence is TGTGCCAGTAACTTCAACAGGGCCCGTAACAATGAGCAGTTCTTC. Translation gives CASNFNRARNNEQFF. The whole variable domain, remainder taken from reference TRBV19 and TRBJ2-1, is DGGITQSPKYLFRKEGQNVTLSCEQNLNHDAMYWYRQDPGQGLRLIYYSQIVNDFQKGDIAEGYSVSREKKESFPLTVTSAQKNPTAFYLCASNFNRARNNEQFFGPGTRLTVL.

Ten or more counts support this clonotype. The rearrangement joins TRBV7-3 to TRBJ2-7; D unresolved. CDR3 length: 13 residues. CDR1 and CDR2 from the germline V gene are SGHTA and FQGTGA. V was trimmed by 2 bases and J by 2 bases, leaving 7 bases between them. The CDR3 loop is CASSLDGTYEQYF. CDR3 DNA sequence: TGTGCCAGCAGCTTAGACGGTACCTACGAGCAGTACTTC.

This clonotype was found many times. V is TRBV2 and J is TRBJ1-2; possible D gene TRBD1, 5 bases. The germline V and J ends were trimmed by 0 bases and 1 base, with 15 bases remaining between them. Looked up from germline, CDR1 is SNHLY and CDR2 is FYNNEI. CDR3 size: 17 residues. CDR3 residues: CASSEAPIRGLNYGYTF. The CDR3 DNA reads TGTGCCAGCAGTGAAGCCCCCATACGGGGCCTTAACTATGGCTACACCTTC.

CDR3 region: CSAHSGANEQYF. As DNA, the CDR3 is TGCAGTGCGCACAGTGGGGCCAACGAGCAGTACTTC. The rearrangement links TRBV20-1 to TRBJ2-7; TRBD1 is a possible D gene (5 bases). The CDR3 runs 12 residues. Germline-derived CDR1 and CDR2 are DFQATT and SNEGSKA (reference sequence). The V end lost 6 bases, the J end lost 5 bases, and 14 bases lay between the germline ends.

On this clonotype itself: The CDR3 does not close with the conserved phenylalanine or tryptophan, likely indicating a read error. This rearrangement joins TRBV10-1 to TRBJ2-7; the match to TRBD2 covers 7 bases. The CDR3 length is 14 residues. V lost 2 bases to trimming and J lost 4 bases; unmatched junction nucleotides: 5. From germline, CDR1 is WNHNN and CDR2 SYGVQD (reference sequence). For the CDR3, the DNA is TGCGCCAGCAGTGAGGGAGCGGGGAGTTACGAGCAGTACCTC. Its translation is CASSEGAGSYEQYL.

CDR3 region: CASSLVYGQGRTGELFF. For the CDR3, the DNA is TGTGCCAGCAGCTTAGTCTATGGGCAGGGGAGGACCGGGGAGCTGTTTTTT. The rearrangement uses TRBV11-2 and TRBJ2-2, with D possibly being TRBD1 or TRBD2 (6 bases each). Germline loops: CDR1 SGHAT, CDR2 FQNNGV. Trimming removed 1 base from V and 5 bases from J, with 17 bases in between. The CDR3 consists of 17 residues.

This chain connects TRBV29-1 to TRBJ1-2, with D maybe TRBD1 (5 bases). The CDR3 runs 12 residues. Trimming removed 4 bases at V and 4 bases at J, with 10 bases between. In germline, CDR1 is SQVTM, CDR2 ANQGSEA. CDR3 in DNA: TGCAGCGTTGTTTGGGGGACCTATGGCTACACCTTC. The encoded protein is CSVVWGTYGYTF.

This clonotype showed up many times. The chain joins TRBV6-1 to TRBJ2-7; 8 bases match TRBD1. CDR1 is MNHNS and CDR2 is SASEGT in the germline V gene. Unmatched junction bases numbered 11, after V lost 6 bases and J lost 4 bases. The length of the CDR3 is 15 residues. CDR3 protein: CASRFPGTGLYEQYF. The CDR3 DNA follows: TGTGCCAGCAGATTTCCCGGGACAGGTTTGTACGAGCAGTACTTC.

This clonotype was recorded a few times. The chain carries TRBV7-9 and TRBJ2-7; no firm D call. Trimming left V 3 bases short and J 7 bases short, with 10 bases between. CDR1 and CDR2 from the germline V gene are SEHNR and FQNEAQ (reference sequence). This CDR3 is 12 amino acids long. CDR3 sequence reads: CASSLSQQEQYF. The CDR3 bases are TGTGCCAGCAGCTTGTCACAGCAAGAGCAGTACTTC.

In its sample, this clonotype was seen many times. The chain has TRBV30 and TRBJ1-5; D is undetermined. The CDR3 spans 14 residues. Trimming took off 2 bases at V and 0 bases at J, with 8 bases between the two ends. Per the germline V gene, CDR1 is GTSNPN and CDR2 is SVGIG (reference sequence). DNA for the CDR3: TGTGCCTGGAGTAGACAAAATAGCAATCAGCCCCAGCATTTT. Its translation: CAWSRQNSNQPQHF. Supplemented by reference TRBV30 and TRBJ1-5, the full variable domain reads SQTIHQWPATLVQPVGSPLSLECTVEGTSNPNLYWYRQAAGRGLQLLFYSVGIGQISSEVPQNLSASRPQDRQFILSSKKLLLSDSGFYLCAWSRQNSNQPQHFGDGTRLSIL.

Regarding this clonotype: A clone one base away is much larger, so this may be a read error. The chain combines TRBV7-9 with TRBJ1-1; no reliable D call. Germline V gives CDR1 SEHNR, CDR2 FQNEAQ (reference sequence). There are 15 residues in the CDR3. The CDR3 DNA reads as TGTGCCAGCAGCTTTTGGGTAGCGGAGGTCCCTGAAGCTCTCTTT. Its protein product is CASSFWVAEVPEALF.

This clonotype was counted ten times or more. A read error may explain this, as a much larger clone is one base away. J is TRBJ1-5 and V is TRBV10-3; perhaps TRBD1 as D (6 bases). This CDR3 spans 16 amino acids. Per the germline V gene, CDR1 is ENHRY and CDR2 is SYGVKD. Written as DNA, the CDR3 is TGTGCCATCAGTGAGTCGATGGGGGGCAGGGGTCAGCCCCGGCATTTT. The encoded protein is CAISESMGGRGQPRHF.

The rearrangement links TRBV10-3 to TRBJ2-5, with TRBD1 matching over 8 bases. Per germline, CDR1 ENHRY and CDR2 SYGVKD. CDR3 length equals 14 residues. V shed 5 bases and J 3 bases; nucleotides not matched to a gene: 5. The chain's CDR3 is CAISSSTGEETQYF. In DNA, the CDR3 is TGTGCCATCAGTAGTTCGACAGGGGAAGAGACCCAGTACTTC.

The V call is TRBV20-1, the J call TRBJ1-5; a weak D match, TRBD1 (5 bases). Germline CDR1 and CDR2: DFQATT and SNEGSKA (reference sequence). Deletions cut 3 bases from V and 2 bases from J, with 8 bases between. This CDR3 is built from 13 residues. The CDR3 region is CSASRDGNQPQHF. The CDR3 nucleotides read TGCAGTGCTAGCCGGGACGGCAATCAGCCCCAGCATTTT.

This chain links TRBV24-1 with TRBJ2-7; D might be TRBD2 (6 bases). Trimming stripped 3 bases from V and 12 bases from J, with 11 bases between. CDR3 size: 11 residues. The V gene's germline CDR1 is KGHDR and CDR2 SFDVKD. CDR3 bases: TGTGCCACCAGTGATGGGGGGTCTCGGTACTTC. Its protein product is CATSDGGSRYF.

In DNA, the CDR3 is TGTGCCAGCGCGGGACCTCTCGACAGTAATTCACCCCTCCACTTT. Its translation: CASAGPLDSNSPLHF. The V call is TRBV2, the J call TRBJ1-6; D perhaps matches TRBD1 (5 bases). The CDR3 length is 15 residues. With 8 bases removed from V and 6 bases from J, the gap between germline ends came to 17 bases. The germline V gene encodes CDR1 SNHLY and CDR2 FYNNEI.

A single count supports this clonotype. V usage is TRBV7-9 and J usage is TRBJ2-7, with TRBD2 matching over 9 bases. V shed 1 base and J 9 bases; nucleotides not matched to a gene: 4. This CDR3 is built from 13 residues. Germline V gene data show CDR1 as SEHNR and CDR2 as FQNEAQ (reference sequence). DNA for the CDR3: TGTGCCAGCAGCTTAGAATGGCGGGGGGGGCAGTACTTC. Translation gives CASSLEWRGGQYF.

V gene TRBV2 combines with J gene TRBJ2-4; D is unclear. The V gene lost 6 bases and the J gene lost 5 bases, with 14 bases spanning the gap. The CDR3 sequence is 14 residues long. From germline, CDR1 is SNHLY and CDR2 FYNNEI. CDR3 DNA sequence: TGTGCCAGCAGACAAGGGTCCTCGCAAAACATTCAGTACTTC. Its protein is CASRQGSSQNIQYF.

At least ten counts were recorded for this clonotype. This chain connects TRBV5-1 to TRBJ1-1; the match to TRBD1 covers 7 bases. Per the germline V gene, CDR1 is SGHRS and CDR2 is YFSETQ. The CDR3 is made up of 13 amino acids. The V and J ends lost 4 bases and 4 bases, in that order; junction bases with no gene match: 4. The CDR3 reads CASSGNRGTEAFF. CDR3 coding DNA: TGCGCCAGCAGCGGGAACAGGGGCACTGAAGCTTTCTTT.